This is a list of T cell receptor beta chains from one sample in a study of blood T cell repertoires in COVID-19. The repertoire was sequenced with immunoSEQ multiplex PCR; TCRdb's copy has only in-frame clones and lacks some. The sample includes 150,000 or so clones, over 60% of them seen just once. The sample consisted of PBMCs or T cells enriched from blood (not recorded which). The receptors here all came from a woman aged 45-60 years who had recovered from COVID-19. Both conserved end residues are part of each CDR3. Fields, in order: clone size, V gene, D gene, J gene, CDR3 DNA, CDR3 protein. A D gene is named only where the DNA matches it firmly. Only part of the rows carry a size: once, few, many, or a class if the clone is expanded.

abundance: NA; v_gene: TRBV28; d_gene: NA; j_gene: TRBJ2-3; CDR3nt: TGTGCCAGCAGTTTGTCTGGGGCGTATGGCACAGATACGCAGTATTTT; CDR3aa: CASSLSGAYGTDTQYF
abundance: NA; v_gene: TRBV29-1; d_gene: TRBD1; j_gene: TRBJ1-6; CDR3nt: TGCAGCGTGAGAGGACAGGGAAATTCACCCCTCCACTTT; CDR3aa: CSVRGQGNSPLHF
abundance: NA; v_gene: TRBV7-9; d_gene: NA; j_gene: TRBJ2-5; CDR3nt: TGTGCCAGCAGCTTAAAGATGGCGGGGGAGACCCAGTACTTC; CDR3aa: CASSLKMAGETQYF
abundance: NA; v_gene: TRBV6-5; d_gene: NA; j_gene: TRBJ1-2; CDR3nt: TGTGCCAGCAGTCTCTTAGACAGGTGGGGTGGCTACACCTTC; CDR3aa: CASSLLDRWGGYTF
abundance: NA; v_gene: TRBV10-3; d_gene: TRBD1; j_gene: TRBJ2-1; CDR3nt: TGTGCCATCAGTGACGGGACAGGGGGCCTCAATGAGCAGTTCTTC; CDR3aa: CAISDGTGGLNEQFF
abundance: NA; v_gene: TRBV13; d_gene: TRBD2; j_gene: TRBJ2-5; CDR3nt: TGTGCCAGCAGCGCCGGGACTAACCAAGAGACCCAGTACTTC; CDR3aa: CASSAGTNQETQYF
abundance: few; v_gene: TRBV6-5; d_gene: TRBD1; j_gene: TRBJ1-4; CDR3nt: TGTGCCAGCAGTTCTACCGGGACAGGGTATGAAAAACTGTTTTTT; CDR3aa: CASSSTGTGYEKLFF
abundance: few; v_gene: TRBV13; d_gene: NA; j_gene: TRBJ2-5; CDR3nt: TGTGCCAGCAGCCAAGCGTTAGGAGGAGATGAGACCCAGTACTTC; CDR3aa: CASSQALGGDETQYF
abundance: NA; v_gene: TRBV5-1; d_gene: TRBD1; j_gene: TRBJ2-5; CDR3nt: TGCGCCAGCAGCTTGGCTCGGACAGGGAGGATCGAGACCCAGTACTTC; CDR3aa: CASSLARTGRIETQYF
abundance: NA; v_gene: TRBV28; d_gene: NA; j_gene: TRBJ1-1; CDR3nt: TGTGCCAGCAGTGGGCCTAGGACGGGGGTGAACACTGAAGCTTTCTTT; CDR3aa: CASSGPRTGVNTEAFF
abundance: NA; v_gene: TRBV10-3; d_gene: NA; j_gene: TRBJ2-1; CDR3nt: TGTGCCATCAGGGGGGGTAGCAATGAGCAGTTCTTC; CDR3aa: CAIRGGSNEQFF
abundance: NA; v_gene: TRBV30; d_gene: NA; j_gene: TRBJ1-3; CDR3nt: TGTGCCTGGACCGTAGGGGCAGCCATCTCTGGAAACACCATATATTTT; CDR3aa: CAWTVGAAISGNTIYF
abundance: NA; v_gene: TRBV5-1; d_gene: NA; j_gene: TRBJ2-7; CDR3nt: TGCGCCAGCAGCCCCACATCGCTCTACGAGCAGTACTTC; CDR3aa: CASSPTSLYEQYF
abundance: NA; v_gene: TRBV2; d_gene: TRBD2; j_gene: TRBJ2-1; CDR3nt: TGTGCCAGCAGTCTCGGCGGGAGGGTGGATTATGAGCAGTTCTTC; CDR3aa: CASSLGGRVDYEQFF
abundance: NA; v_gene: TRBV28; d_gene: NA; j_gene: TRBJ1-5; CDR3nt: TGTGCCAGCAGTTCCCCGGGACACCGTCAGCCCCAGCATTTT; CDR3aa: CASSSPGHRQPQHF
abundance: NA; v_gene: TRBV5-5; d_gene: TRBD1; j_gene: TRBJ1-5; CDR3nt: TGTGCCAGCAGTCGAACAGGGGACCCCCCCAATCAGCCCCAGCATTTT; CDR3aa: CASSRTGDPPNQPQHF
abundance: many; v_gene: TRBV28; d_gene: TRBD1; j_gene: TRBJ1-5; CDR3nt: TGTGCCAGCACCTCGGGACAGCACAATCAGCCCCAGCATTTT; CDR3aa: CASTSGQHNQPQHF
abundance: NA; v_gene: TRBV12-3/TRBV12-4; d_gene: NA; j_gene: TRBJ1-6; CDR3nt: TGTGCCAGCAGTTTAGTAGATTCACCCCTCCACTTT; CDR3aa: CASSLVDSPLHF
abundance: NA; v_gene: TRBV7-2; d_gene: NA; j_gene: TRBJ1-5; CDR3nt: TGTGCCAGCAGCCAGAGTGAAGGGAGGACTCAGCCCCAGCATTTT; CDR3aa: CASSQSEGRTQPQHF
abundance: once; v_gene: TRBV7-9; d_gene: TRBD1; j_gene: TRBJ2-5; CDR3nt: TGTGCCAGCAGCTTAGATGACAGGGGGCAGGGGGAGACCCAGTACTTC; CDR3aa: CASSLDDRGQGETQYF
abundance: NA; v_gene: TRBV28; d_gene: TRBD1; j_gene: TRBJ2-7; CDR3nt: TGTGCCAGCAGTTCGGGGAATGGAGACAGGGTAATCGAGCAGTACTTC; CDR3aa: CASSSGNGDRVIEQYF
abundance: NA; v_gene: TRBV7-3; d_gene: NA; j_gene: TRBJ2-3; CDR3nt: TGTGCCAGCAGCCCGGTCGGGTCGGGAGATACGCAGTATTTT; CDR3aa: CASSPVGSGDTQYF
abundance: NA; v_gene: TRBV7-3; d_gene: NA; j_gene: TRBJ2-3; CDR3nt: TGTGCCAGCAGCTTAAGACGACAGAGCGCAGATACGCAGTATTTT; CDR3aa: CASSLRRQSADTQYF
abundance: NA; v_gene: TRBV12-3/TRBV12-4; d_gene: TRBD1; j_gene: TRBJ1-1; CDR3nt: TGTGCCAGCAGTCTCAAGGACAGGCGCTGGGCTTTCTTT; CDR3aa: CASSLKDRRWAFF
abundance: NA; v_gene: TRBV7-9; d_gene: TRBD1; j_gene: TRBJ1-2; CDR3nt: TGTGCCAGCAGCTTATCCGGACAGGGTGCCTATGGCTACACCTTC; CDR3aa: CASSLSGQGAYGYTF
abundance: few; v_gene: TRBV9; d_gene: NA; j_gene: TRBJ1-2; CDR3nt: TGTGCCAGCAGCGTAGAGGGAGGTAGCTATGGCTACACCTTC; CDR3aa: CASSVEGGSYGYTF
abundance: NA; v_gene: TRBV19; d_gene: NA; j_gene: TRBJ2-1; CDR3nt: TGTGCCAGTAGTCAACAGGGTTTTGAGCAGTTCTTC; CDR3aa: CASSQQGFEQFF
abundance: NA; v_gene: TRBV9; d_gene: TRBD1; j_gene: TRBJ1-2; CDR3nt: TGTGCCAGCAGCCACCCTCGGACAGGGACCTATGGCTACACCTTC; CDR3aa: CASSHPRTGTYGYTF
abundance: many; v_gene: TRBV6-5; d_gene: TRBD2; j_gene: TRBJ2-1; CDR3nt: TGTGCCAGCAGTTTGAGCGGGAGGGCCGGAAATGAGCAGTTCTTC; CDR3aa: CASSLSGRAGNEQFF
abundance: NA; v_gene: TRBV11-3; d_gene: NA; j_gene: TRBJ2-2; CDR3nt: TGTGCCAGCACCAGACAGGATTTAGTCACCGGGGAGCTGTTTTTT; CDR3aa: CASTRQDLVTGELFF
abundance: NA; v_gene: TRBV5-1; d_gene: NA; j_gene: TRBJ1-6; CDR3nt: TGCGCCAGCAGCGCACAGGGAGGGGAAAATTCACCCCTCCACTTT; CDR3aa: CASSAQGGENSPLHF
abundance: NA; v_gene: TRBV12-3/TRBV12-4; d_gene: NA; j_gene: TRBJ1-5; CDR3nt: TGTGCCAGCAGTTTAAATCGGCAGCCCCAGCATTTT; CDR3aa: CASSLNRQPQHF
abundance: few; v_gene: TRBV12-3/TRBV12-4; d_gene: NA; j_gene: TRBJ1-2; CDR3nt: TGTGCCAGCAGGGGCATTTCTAACTATGGCTACACCTTC; CDR3aa: CASRGISNYGYTF
abundance: NA; v_gene: TRBV5-1; d_gene: NA; j_gene: TRBJ2-5; CDR3nt: TGCGCCAGCAGCCCTTACCAAGAGACCCAGTACTTC; CDR3aa: CASSPYQETQYF
abundance: NA; v_gene: TRBV7-9; d_gene: NA; j_gene: TRBJ1-3; CDR3nt: TGTGCCAGCAGCCCGAATGCGTGGGGCTCACGCTCTGGAAACACCATATATTTT; CDR3aa: CASSPNAWGSRSGNTIYF
abundance: NA; v_gene: TRBV9; d_gene: NA; j_gene: TRBJ2-7; CDR3nt: TGTGCCAGCAGCGAGGGACTCCGCTACGAGCAGTACTTC; CDR3aa: CASSEGLRYEQYF
abundance: NA; v_gene: TRBV2; d_gene: TRBD1; j_gene: TRBJ2-7; CDR3nt: TGTGCCAGCAGACCGGGACAGGGGTCTCGTCAGTACTTC; CDR3aa: CASRPGQGSRQYF
abundance: NA; v_gene: TRBV5-1; d_gene: NA; j_gene: TRBJ2-3; CDR3nt: TGCGCCAGCAGCCCAGACAGAAGCACAGATACGCAGTATTTT; CDR3aa: CASSPDRSTDTQYF
abundance: NA; v_gene: TRBV29-1; d_gene: NA; j_gene: TRBJ2-5; CDR3nt: TGCAGCGTTGACCCGGTTGGAGAGACCCAGTACTTC; CDR3aa: CSVDPVGETQYF
abundance: NA; v_gene: TRBV30; d_gene: NA; j_gene: TRBJ1-4; CDR3nt: TGTGCCTGGACGCGGGGGCAGGGAGGTAATGAAAAACTGTTTTTT; CDR3aa: CAWTRGQGGNEKLFF
abundance: few; v_gene: TRBV7-8; d_gene: NA; j_gene: TRBJ1-2; CDR3nt: TGTGCCAGCAGCCCGTCGATGGGGGGGGCGCTTGGCTACACCTTC; CDR3aa: CASSPSMGGALGYTF
abundance: NA; v_gene: TRBV25-1; d_gene: NA; j_gene: TRBJ2-5; CDR3nt: TGTGCCAGCAGTGAATATTGGGCCGGGACCCAGTACTTC; CDR3aa: CASSEYWAGTQYF
abundance: NA; v_gene: TRBV11-2; d_gene: NA; j_gene: TRBJ2-7; CDR3nt: TGTGCCAGCAGAGGACTAAAGCGGCACTCCTACGAGCAGTACTTC; CDR3aa: CASRGLKRHSYEQYF
abundance: NA; v_gene: TRBV14; d_gene: NA; j_gene: TRBJ2-7; CDR3nt: TGTGCCAGCAGCCAAGACTTACGGACACCGACAGCCTACGAGCAGTACTTC; CDR3aa: CASSQDLRTPTAYEQYF
abundance: NA; v_gene: TRBV18; d_gene: TRBD2; j_gene: TRBJ2-1; CDR3nt: TGTGCCAGCTCACCACCACAGCGGGAGGGTCACAATGAGCAGTTCTTC; CDR3aa: CASSPPQREGHNEQFF
abundance: NA; v_gene: TRBV24-1; d_gene: TRBD2; j_gene: TRBJ2-5; CDR3nt: TGTGCCACCAGTGACCGGGGGGGTCCCCAAGAGACCCAGTACTTC; CDR3aa: CATSDRGGPQETQYF
abundance: few; v_gene: TRBV7-9; d_gene: TRBD1; j_gene: TRBJ2-1; CDR3nt: TGTGCCAGCAGCTCGCTGGACAGGGGGGTCAATGAGCAGTTCTTC; CDR3aa: CASSSLDRGVNEQFF
abundance: NA; v_gene: TRBV3-1/TRBV3-2; d_gene: TRBD2; j_gene: TRBJ2-2; CDR3nt: TGTGCCAGCAGCCAAGGGCCGGGAGGGGACACCGGGGAGCTGTTTTTT; CDR3aa: CASSQGPGGDTGELFF
abundance: NA; v_gene: TRBV2; d_gene: NA; j_gene: TRBJ1-6; CDR3nt: TGTGCCAGCACCCCTGGAGCAGGAGGTAATTCACCCCTCCACTTT; CDR3aa: CASTPGAGGNSPLHF
abundance: NA; v_gene: TRBV19; d_gene: NA; j_gene: TRBJ1-2; CDR3nt: TGTGCCAGTAGTATATTCGGGGGAGAGGGCTACACCTTC; CDR3aa: CASSIFGGEGYTF
abundance: once; v_gene: TRBV5-4; d_gene: NA; j_gene: TRBJ1-1; CDR3nt: TGTGCCAGCAGCTCCGGTATTGTACAAACCACCGACAGAGCTTTCTTT; CDR3aa: CASSSGIVQTTDRAFF
abundance: NA; v_gene: TRBV10-3; d_gene: TRBD1; j_gene: TRBJ1-1; CDR3nt: TGTGCCATCAGTGTAAAGACAGGGTTGAACACTGAAGCTTTCTTT; CDR3aa: CAISVKTGLNTEAFF
abundance: NA; v_gene: TRBV21-1; d_gene: NA; j_gene: TRBJ1-1; CDR3nt: TGTGCCCCCACGGGAGCTTTCTTT; CDR3aa: CAPTGAFF
abundance: NA; v_gene: TRBV2; d_gene: TRBD1; j_gene: TRBJ1-4; CDR3nt: TGTGCCAGCAGTGATCAGGGGGCACAGGAAAAACTGTTTTTT; CDR3aa: CASSDQGAQEKLFF
abundance: NA; v_gene: TRBV10-1; d_gene: NA; j_gene: TRBJ1-2; CDR3nt: TGCGCCAGCAGTGACAACAGGGTGCCCCGCTGCTATGGCTACACCTTC; CDR3aa: CASSDNRVPRCYGYTF
abundance: NA; v_gene: TRBV6-5; d_gene: NA; j_gene: TRBJ2-7; CDR3nt: TGTGCCAGCAGTCCGTTAGCGTTTCCATACGAGCAGTACTTC; CDR3aa: CASSPLAFPYEQYF
abundance: NA; v_gene: TRBV7-3; d_gene: TRBD1; j_gene: TRBJ1-1; CDR3nt: TGTGCCAGCAGCTCCGGGACAGGGGGTCTGACTGAAGCTTTCTTT; CDR3aa: CASSSGTGGLTEAFF
abundance: once; v_gene: TRBV5-1; d_gene: NA; j_gene: TRBJ2-3; CDR3nt: TGCGCCAGCAGCTGGATAACCGGGACTAGCACAGATACGCAGTATTTT; CDR3aa: CASSWITGTSTDTQYF